The entry below describes one T cell receptor beta chain. Its target is unknown. The protocol was immunoSEQ multiplex PCR, while the TCRdb copy is restricted to in-frame clones and leaves out a portion. The data hold approximately 130,000 clones, with roughly 93% observed a single time. This sample was taken from a study of T cell responses to AZD1222 COVID-19 vaccine. Study outcomes and limitations: AZD1222 recipients seropositive at baseline numbered only 6 or 7.

The CDR3 is 15 residues long. V shed 0 bases, J shed 5 bases, and the junction held 5 bases outside the gene matches. Germline CDR1 reads SGHAT; CDR2 reads FQNNGV. The receptor's source is an adult in good health. The sample in question was peripheral blood, obtained on day 0 of AZD1222 vaccination. V and J are TRBV11-2 and TRBJ1-2, with 8 bases identical to TRBD1. The CDR3 here is CASSLEQGARYGYTF. The CDR3 coding sequence is TGTGCCAGCAGCTTAGAGCAGGGGGCGAGGTATGGCTACACCTTC.